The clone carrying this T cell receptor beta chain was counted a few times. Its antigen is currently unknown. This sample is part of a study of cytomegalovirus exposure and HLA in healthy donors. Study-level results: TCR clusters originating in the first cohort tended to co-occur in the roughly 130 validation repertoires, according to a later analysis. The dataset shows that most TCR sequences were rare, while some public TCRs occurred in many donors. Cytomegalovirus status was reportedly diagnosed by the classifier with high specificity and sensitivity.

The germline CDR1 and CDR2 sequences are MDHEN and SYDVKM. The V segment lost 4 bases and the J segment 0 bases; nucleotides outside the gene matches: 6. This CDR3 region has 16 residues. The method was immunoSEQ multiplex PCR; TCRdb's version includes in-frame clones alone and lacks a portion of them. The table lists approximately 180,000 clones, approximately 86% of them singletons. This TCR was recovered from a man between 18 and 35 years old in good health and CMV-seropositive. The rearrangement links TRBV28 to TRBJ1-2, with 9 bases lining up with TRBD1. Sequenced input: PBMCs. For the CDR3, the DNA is TGTGCCAGCAGTTCGAGGGACAGGGTCCCTAACTATGGCTACACCTTC. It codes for CASSSRDRVPNYGYTF.